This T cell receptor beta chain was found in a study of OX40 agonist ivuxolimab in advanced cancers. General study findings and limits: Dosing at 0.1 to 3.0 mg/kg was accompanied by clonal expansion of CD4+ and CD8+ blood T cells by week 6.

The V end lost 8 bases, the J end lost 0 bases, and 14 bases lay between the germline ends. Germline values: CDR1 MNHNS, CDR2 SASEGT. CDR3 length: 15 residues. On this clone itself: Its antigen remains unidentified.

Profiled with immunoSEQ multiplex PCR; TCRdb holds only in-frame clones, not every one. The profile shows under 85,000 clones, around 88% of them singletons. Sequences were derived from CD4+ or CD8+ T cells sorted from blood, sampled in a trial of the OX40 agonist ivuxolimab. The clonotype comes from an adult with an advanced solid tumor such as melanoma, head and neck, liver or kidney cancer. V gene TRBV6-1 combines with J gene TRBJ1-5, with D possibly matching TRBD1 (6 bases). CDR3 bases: TGTGCCAGCGTGTCGGGGGGCAATAGCAATCAGCCCCAGCATTTT. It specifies CASVSGGNSNQPQHF.